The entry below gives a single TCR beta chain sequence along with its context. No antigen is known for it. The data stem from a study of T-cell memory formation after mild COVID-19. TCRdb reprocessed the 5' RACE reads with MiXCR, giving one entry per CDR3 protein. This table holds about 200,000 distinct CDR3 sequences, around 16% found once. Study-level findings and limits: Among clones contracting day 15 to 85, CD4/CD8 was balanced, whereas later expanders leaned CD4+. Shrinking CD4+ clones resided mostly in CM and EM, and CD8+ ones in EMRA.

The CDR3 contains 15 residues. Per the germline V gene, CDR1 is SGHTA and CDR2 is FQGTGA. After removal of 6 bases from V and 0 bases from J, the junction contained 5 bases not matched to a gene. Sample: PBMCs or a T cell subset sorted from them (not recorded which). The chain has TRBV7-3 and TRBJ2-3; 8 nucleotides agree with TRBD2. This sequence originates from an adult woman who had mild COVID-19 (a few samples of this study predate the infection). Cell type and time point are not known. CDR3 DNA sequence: TGTGCCAGCAGTCCACTAGCGGCCAGCACAGATACGCAGTATTTT. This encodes CASSPLAASTDTQYF.